These 19 T cell receptor beta chains were all obtained from the same sample, sequenced in a study of T cells in localized non-small cell lung cancer. The table came from immunoSEQ multiplex PCR; TCRdb's copy has only in-frame clones and leaves some out. Here the sample spans over 1,500 clones, 20% to 25% being singletons. The specimen was normal lung tissue next to the tumor, collected before any cancer treatment. The source is a female donor aged 60 or older with stage I lung adenocarcinoma.

The genes are TRBV30 and TRBJ1-2, with D possibly TRBD1 on 5 matching bases. The CDR3 loop spans 11 amino acids. With 5 bases removed from V and 8 bases from J, the gap between germline ends came to 12 bases. Per the germline V gene, CDR1 is GTSNPN and CDR2 is SVGIG (reference sequence). The CDR3 sequence is CAWAAGTGYTF. CDR3 sequence (DNA): TGTGCCTGGGCGGCAGGGACCGGCTACACCTTC.

The V and J genes are TRBV25-1 and TRBJ2-3; D is perhaps TRBD2 (6 bases). Trimming removed 5 bases from V and 0 bases from J, with 9 bases in between. The CDR3 has 14 residues. CDR1 and CDR2 from the germline V gene are MGHDK and SYGVNS. CDR3: CASSSGPSTDTQYF. The CDR3 bases are TGTGCCAGCAGTAGCGGGCCTAGCACAGATACGCAGTATTTT.

The rearrangement links TRBV11-3 to TRBJ2-3; TRBD1 matches 11 bases. The CDR3 is made up of 15 amino acids. CDR1 is SGHNT and CDR2 is YENEEA in the germline V gene. V shed 5 bases and J 5 bases; nucleotides not matched to a gene: 6. In DNA, the CDR3 is TGTGCCAGCAGCCAGGGGACAGGGGGGATAGATACGCAGTATTTT. Translation: CASSQGTGGIDTQYF.

V usage is TRBV19 and J usage is TRBJ1-1, with D tentatively TRBD1 (5 bases). Trimming removed 7 bases from V and 1 base from J, with 16 bases in between. In germline, CDR1 is LNHDA, CDR2 SQIVND (reference sequence). CDR3 size: 15 residues. CDR3 protein: CASTHSGGGNTEAFF. The DNA of the CDR3 is TGTGCCAGTACCCACTCGGGGGGAGGGAACACTGAAGCTTTCTTT.

In its sample, this clone is large. The chain employs TRBV28 and TRBJ2-1; 10 bases map to TRBD2. The CDR3 spans 15 residues. CDR1 and CDR2 from the germline V gene are MDHEN and SYDVKM. The ends lost 3 bases at V and 7 bases at J; junction bases unmatched: 6. DNA of the CDR3: TGTGCCAGCAGTTTGGCTAGCGGGAGCCTTAATGAGCAGTTCTTC. It yields the protein CASSLASGSLNEQFF.

This clone has just a few counts. V usage is TRBV6-8 and J usage is TRBJ2-1, with 8 bases lining up with TRBD2. The CDR3 consists of 17 residues. Trimming at V came to 6 bases and at J to 5 bases, leaving 15 bases not matched to a gene. In germline, CDR1 is MNHGY, CDR2 SAAAGT. CDR3 residues: CASRIVPGLVGHNEQFF. For the CDR3, the DNA is TGTGCCAGCAGAATCGTCCCGGGACTAGTCGGTCACAATGAGCAGTTCTTC.

J is TRBJ2-7 and V is TRBV11-3; 7 nucleotides agree with TRBD1. Germline CDR1 SGHNT, CDR2 YENEEA. With V trimmed by 7 bases and J by 3 bases, 12 bases remained unmatched. CDR3 length: 15 amino acids. For the CDR3, the DNA is TGTGCCAGCACTCCGGGACAGAGTAATTTCTACGAGCAGTACTTC. It yields the protein CASTPGQSNFYEQYF.

This chain connects TRBV14 to TRBJ1-2; D is unresolved. Looked up from germline, CDR1 is SGHDN and CDR2 is FVKESK. The CDR3 is 13 amino acids. The V and J ends lost 6 bases and 4 bases respectively, with 12 bases between them. The DNA for the CDR3 is TGTGCCAGCAGGTATCATGCCTTCTATGGCTACACCTTC. Translated: CASRYHAFYGYTF.

This clone occurred a few times. This sequence joins TRBV28 and TRBJ1-1; the match to TRBD1 covers 7 bases. CDR1 is MDHEN, CDR2 SYDVKM, per germline. Trimming took 6 bases from V and 1 from J; bases not matched to a gene: 8. The CDR3 runs 15 residues. In DNA, the CDR3 is TGTGCCAGCAGCGCTATGGGACAGTCGAACACTGAAGCTTTCTTT. It yields the protein CASSAMGQSNTEAFF. Using reference TRBV28 and TRBJ1-1 for the parts outside the CDR3, the full variable domain is DVKVTQSSRYLVKRTGEKVFLECVQDMDHENMFWYRQDPGLGLRLIYFSYDVKMKEKGDIPEGYSVSREKKERFSLILESASTNQTSMYLCASSAMGQSNTEAFFGQGTRLTVV.

This clone has only one observation. This CDR3 is CSVGKGNTEAFF. CDR3 in DNA: TGCAGCGTTGGAAAGGGGAACACTGAAGCTTTCTTT. This rearrangement joins TRBV29-1 to TRBJ1-1; D is unresolved. CDR1 is SQVTM, CDR2 ANQGSEA, per germline. There are 12 residues in the CDR3. Trimming took off 4 bases at V and 1 base at J, with 7 bases between the two ends.

This chain connects TRBV29-1 to TRBJ1-5; D unresolved. Germline V gives CDR1 SQVTM, CDR2 ANQGSEA. V lost 4 bases and J lost 1, with 5 bases in between. The CDR3 extends over 12 amino acids. Written as DNA, the CDR3 is TGCAGCGTTGCGTTCAGCAATCAGCCCCAGCATTTT. It encodes CSVAFSNQPQHF.

This chain's CDR3 is CASSVRGLETEAFF. CDR3 sequence (DNA): TGCGCCAGCAGCGTAAGGGGGTTGGAGACTGAAGCTTTCTTT. This chain links TRBV5-1 with TRBJ1-1; D may be TRBD1 (6 bases). Deletions cut 4 bases from V and 5 bases from J, with 15 bases between. The CDR3 sequence is 14 residues long. Looked up from germline, CDR1 is SGHRS and CDR2 is YFSETQ.

The CDR3 region is CASSVGPEDTEAFF. The CDR3 DNA sequence: TGTGCCAGCAGTGTCGGTCCTGAGGACACTGAAGCTTTCTTT. The rearrangement joins TRBV6-8 to TRBJ1-1; D is unresolved. CDR1 is MNHGY, CDR2 SAAAGT, per germline. The CDR3 covers 14 residues. The ends were cut back, 5 bases at V and 3 bases at J, with 13 bases in the middle.

The chain is built from TRBV6-8 and TRBJ2-5, with 9 bases fitting TRBD2. CDR1 and CDR2 from the germline V gene are MNHGY and SAAAGT. There are 14 residues in the CDR3. V dropped 10 bases and J dropped 5; count of bases not matched to a gene: 11. CDR3 sequence (DNA): TGTGCCACGGCGCAGGGACTAGCTGGTGAGACCCAGTACTTC. It specifies CATAQGLAGETQYF.

This clone appeared a few times. V is TRBV6-1 and J is TRBJ2-7; D not resolved. The CDR3 has 14 amino acids. The germline CDR1 and CDR2 sequences are MNHNS and SASEGT. Trimming took 1 base from V and 2 from J, leaving 9 bases between them. The CDR3 loop reads CASSEGFTTYEQYF. The CDR3 DNA is TGTGCCAGCAGTGAAGGATTCACGACCTACGAGCAGTACTTC.

This clone was recorded a few times. The J gene is TRBJ1-1, the V gene TRBV6-8, with D unresolved. This CDR3 has 14 residues. V lost 2 bases and J 1 base, leaving 8 bases between the germline ends. Germline lookup yields CDR1 MNHGY and CDR2 SAAAGT. As DNA, the CDR3 is TGTGCCAGCAGTTACATCCCCCGGAACACTGAAGCTTTCTTT. It is translated as CASSYIPRNTEAFF.

The V call is TRBV5-1, the J call TRBJ2-1; TRBD2 is a possible D gene (7 bases). Germline V CDR1 and CDR2: SGHRS, YFSETQ. The CDR3 loop spans 15 amino acids. V lost 5 bases and J 4 bases, leaving 16 bases between the germline ends. The DNA for the CDR3 is TGCGCCAGCAGTCGGGAGGCAGGGGCGTACAATGAGCAGTTCTTC. Its protein is CASSREAGAYNEQFF.

The CDR3 DNA is TGTGCCAGCAGTGCCCGGACACAGGATCAGCCCCAGCATTTT. It codes for CASSARTQDQPQHF. The chain combines TRBV6-8 with TRBJ1-5; D perhaps matches TRBD1 (5 bases). Between the trimmed V and J ends, which lost 5 bases and 5 bases, there was a span of 13 bases. The CDR3 loop spans 14 amino acids. The germline V gene encodes CDR1 MNHGY and CDR2 SAAAGT.

This clone showed up just a few times. This chain links TRBV11-3 with TRBJ1-1; the match to TRBD1 covers 7 bases. The V gene's germline CDR1 is SGHNT and CDR2 YENEEA. The V gene end was trimmed by 6 bases and the J gene end by 4 bases; junction bases not matched to a gene: 14. The CDR3 is made up of 16 amino acids. CDR3 sequence reads: CASSRDSSPILTEAFF. Written as DNA, the CDR3 is TGTGCCAGCAGTAGGGACAGCAGCCCGATCCTCACTGAAGCTTTCTTT.